This note documents a single T cell receptor (beta chain) sequence. The sample comes from a study of PD-L1 blockade in urothelial cancer. Overall study context: Prior regimens of chemotherapy numbered 0 to 3 per patient. Blood was analyzed 3 weeks (second dose) and 6 weeks after treatment start.

The CDR3 covers 14 residues. The V gene's germline CDR1 is MNHEY and CDR2 SVGAGI. V shed 0 bases and J shed 3 bases, with 7 bases lying between them. As to time point: pretreatment peripheral blood. A total of 1 to 8 samples per patient were collected pretreatment and on-treatment. Synthetic TCR analog templates were added to each PCR reaction. Assay used: immunoSEQ multiplex PCR; TCRdb lists only in-frame clones, some missing. The data show 70,000 to 80,000 clones, just under 85% seen once. The sample was PBMCs, taken around atezolizumab (anti-PD-L1) treatment. The chain links TRBV6-5 to TRBJ2-3; tentatively, D is TRBD2 (5 bases). The TCR was taken from a man aged 35 to 55 with urothelial cancer. The CDR3 DNA is TGTGCCAGCAGTTACTCGAGACTAACAGATACGCAGTATTTT. Translation gives CASSYSRLTDTQYF.